The 21 T cell receptor beta chains presented below share a single source sample, sequenced in a study of technical replicates of blood from a handful of donors (dated by TCRdb to about 2017). Libraries came from the immunoSEQ multiplex PCR assay. TCRdb retrieved this table from immuneACCESS and kept in-frame rearrangements only. Not all clones are present; in checked studies, unresolved V genes account for under half, and no reason is known for the remainder. The sample table shows more than 95,000 clones, and about 95% are seen once. The ten largest clonotypes hold 0.2% to 0.25% of the sample. Input material: T cells isolated from PBMCs. These receptor sequences come from a human donor in good health.

This rearrangement joins TRBV12-5 to TRBJ2-7, with 9 bases fitting TRBD2. The V gene end was trimmed by 1 base and the J gene end by 3 bases; junction bases not matched to a gene: 16. The CDR3 consists of 19 residues. Per germline, CDR1 LGHNT and CDR2 FRNRAP. This CDR3 is CASGLGDRTRSGRFYEQYF. DNA for the CDR3: TGTGCTAGTGGTTTGGGCGACAGGACTCGAAGCGGGAGGTTCTACGAGCAGTACTTC.

J is TRBJ2-7 and V is TRBV5-1; D is perhaps TRBD1 (5 bases). The CDR3 loop spans 15 amino acids. With 4 bases removed from V and 3 bases from J, the gap between germline ends came to 17 bases. Germline V lookup: CDR1 SGHRS, CDR2 YFSETQ. CDR3 loop: CASSPILGEIYEQYF. The CDR3 nucleotides are TGCGCCAGCAGCCCTATATTAGGGGAAATCTACGAGCAGTACTTC.

This clone was seen once. The chain couples TRBV15 to TRBJ2-1, with 10 bases identical to TRBD2. The germline V gene encodes CDR1 LNHNV and CDR2 YYDKDF (reference sequence). This CDR3 has 18 residues. The ends lost 1 base at V and 4 bases at J; junction bases unmatched: 10. CDR3: CATSRVIAGGRHYNEQFF. In DNA form, the CDR3 reads TGTGCCACCAGCAGAGTGATAGCGGGGGGCCGACATTACAATGAGCAGTTCTTC. The full variable domain, rest sourced from reference TRBV15 and TRBJ2-1, is DAMVIQNPRYQVTQFGKPVTLSCSQTLNHNVMYWYQQKSSQAPKLLFHYYDKDFNNEADTPDNFQSRRPNTSFCFLDIRSPGLGDTAMYLCATSRVIAGGRHYNEQFFGPGTRLTVL.

The rearrangement uses TRBV6-5 and TRBJ1-4; D gene unclear. The V gene lost 5 bases and the J gene lost 2 bases, with 12 bases spanning the gap. The CDR3 runs to 15 residues. Germline V gene sequence: CDR1 MNHEY, CDR2 SVGAGI. The CDR3 here is CASSVNMQTNEKLFF. CDR3 sequence (DNA): TGTGCCAGCAGTGTTAACATGCAGACTAATGAAAAACTGTTTTTT.

The CDR3 DNA reads as TGTGCCAGCAGCCGACAGGGGTTACAAACAGATACGCAGTATTTT. Translated, it gives CASSRQGLQTDTQYF. The rearrangement joins TRBV2 to TRBJ2-3, with TRBD1 identical over 8 bases. The CDR3 runs to 15 residues. The V and J ends lost 6 bases and 3 bases, in that order; junction bases with no gene match: 8. Germline CDR1 and CDR2: SNHLY and FYNNEI.

The V and J genes are TRBV2 and TRBJ2-1; D is undetermined. Trimming pared 4 bases from V and 5 bases from J, leaving 6 bases between. This CDR3 region has 12 residues. The germline gives CDR1 SNHLY, CDR2 FYNNEI. This CDR3 reads CASSGLHNEQFF. CDR3 coding DNA: TGTGCCAGCAGTGGACTTCACAATGAGCAGTTCTTC.

J is TRBJ2-5 and V is TRBV11-3; a possible D gene is TRBD2 (6 bases). Germline assignment: CDR1 SGHNT and CDR2 YENEEA. This CDR3 region has 13 residues. The V end lost 3 bases, the J end lost 5 bases, and 10 bases lay between the germline ends. The CDR3 sequence: CASSFTSRETQYF. CDR3 DNA sequence: TGTGCCAGCAGCTTTACTAGCAGGGAGACCCAGTACTTC.

The chain carries TRBV9 and TRBJ2-7, with TRBD1 matching 8 bases. Germline values: CDR1 SGDLS, CDR2 YYNGEE. The CDR3 has 15 residues. The trim removed 0 bases at V and 2 bases at J, leaving 4 bases unmatched. The CDR3 protein is CASSVGADRAYEQYF. The CDR3 bases are TGTGCCAGCAGCGTAGGCGCGGACAGGGCCTACGAGCAGTACTTC.

This clone showed up just once. The chain carries TRBV5-4 and TRBJ1-4; D uncertain. Trimming shortened V by 5 bases and J by 5 bases, and 10 bases separated the two germline ends. CDR1 is SGHNT, CDR2 YYREEE, per germline (reference sequence). This CDR3 is 13 amino acids long. CDR3 amino acids: CASRRGENEKLFF. For the CDR3, the DNA is TGTGCCAGCAGGCGGGGAGAGAATGAAAAACTGTTTTTT.

In nucleotides, the CDR3 is TGTGCCAGCAGTTTGGCCCCCTTTATTTCAACTAATGAAAAACTGTTTTTT. It codes for CASSLAPFISTNEKLFF. The rearrangement links TRBV28 to TRBJ1-4; D not resolved. Trimming took off 3 bases at V and 0 bases at J, with 14 bases between the two ends. Germline assignment: CDR1 MDHEN and CDR2 SYDVKM. This CDR3 has 17 residues.

The V gene is TRBV5-1, the J gene TRBJ2-7, with D possibly being TRBD1 (6 bases). The CDR3 has 13 amino acids. Between the trimmed V and J ends, which lost 3 bases and 6 bases, there was a span of 13 bases. From germline, CDR1 is SGHRS and CDR2 YFSETQ. The CDR3 reads CASSSTGGGEQYF. The CDR3 DNA reads as TGCGCCAGCAGCTCAACTGGGGGCGGCGAGCAGTACTTC. Combining the CDR3 with reference TRBV5-1 and TRBJ2-7 gives the whole variable domain KAGVTQTPRYLIKTRGQQVTLSCSPISGHRSVSWYQQTPGQGLQFLFEYFSETQRNKGNFPGRFSGRQFSNSRSEMNVSTLELGDSALYLCASSSTGGGEQYFGPGTRLTVT.

The V gene is TRBV18, the J gene TRBJ1-1; 8 bases line up with TRBD1. Looked up from germline, CDR1 is KGHSH and CDR2 is LQKENI. The CDR3 has 15 residues. V gave up 3 bases and J gave up 3 bases; unmatched junction bases: 6. Here the CDR3 reads CASSPRTGMHTEAFF. The CDR3 nucleotides are TGTGCCAGCTCACCGAGGACAGGGATGCACACTGAAGCTTTCTTT.

The chain couples TRBV5-4 to TRBJ2-7; D might be TRBD1 (6 bases). The length of the CDR3 is 14 residues. The V gene's germline CDR1 is SGHNT and CDR2 YYREEE (reference sequence). Deletions cut 4 bases from V and 0 bases from J, with 11 bases between. For the CDR3, the DNA is TGTGCCAGCAGCATTGACAGGAGCTCCTACGAGCAGTACTTC. Translation gives CASSIDRSSYEQYF. The full variable domain, rest sourced from reference TRBV5-4 and TRBJ2-7, is ETGVTQSPTHLIKTRGQQVTLRCSSQSGHNTVSWYQQALGQGPQFIFQYYREEENGRGNFPPRFSGLQFPNYSSELNVNALELDDSALYLCASSIDRSSYEQYFGPGTRLTVT.

This clone was seen just once. The rearrangement links TRBV4-1 to TRBJ2-2, with D unresolved. The V gene's germline CDR1 is MGHRA and CDR2 YSYEKL. V dropped 1 base and J dropped 3 bases, with 6 bases sitting between them. CDR3 length equals 14 residues. The CDR3 loop reads CASSQGVDTGELFF. For the CDR3, the DNA is TGCGCCAGCAGCCAAGGAGTGGACACCGGGGAGCTGTTTTTT.

The chain joins TRBV4-1 to TRBJ2-5, with D uncertain. There are 14 residues in the CDR3. V was cut by 0 bases and J by 1 base, with 6 bases left in between. Germline V gene lookup returns CDR1 MGHRA and CDR2 YSYEKL. The CDR3 region has the DNA TGCGCCAGCAGCCAAGATAACAGCCAAGAGACCCAGTACTTC. Encoded protein: CASSQDNSQETQYF.

The rearrangement links TRBV7-9 to TRBJ1-1; tentatively, D is TRBD1 (5 bases). The CDR3 spans 18 residues. Between the trimmed V and J ends, which lost 1 base and 1 base, there was a span of 19 bases. The germline gives CDR1 SEHNR, CDR2 FQNEAQ (reference sequence). The CDR3 region is CASSLESVWGDQNTEAFF. CDR3 sequence (DNA): TGTGCCAGCAGCTTAGAGTCTGTTTGGGGGGATCAGAACACTGAAGCTTTCTTT.

V usage is TRBV19 and J usage is TRBJ2-4, with 8 bases aligning to TRBD1. V was clipped by 5 bases and J by 0 bases; unmatched bases: 3. The CDR3 length is 15 residues. Looked up from germline, CDR1 is LNHDA and CDR2 is SQIVND (reference sequence). This CDR3 reads CASSYRGEAKNIQYF. The DNA for the CDR3 is TGTGCCAGTAGTTACAGGGGGGAAGCCAAAAACATTCAGTACTTC. The variable domain in full, completed from reference TRBV19 and TRBJ2-4, reads DGGITQSPKYLFRKEGQNVTLSCEQNLNHDAMYWYRQDPGQGLRLIYYSQIVNDFQKGDIAEGYSVSREKKESFPLTVTSAQKNPTAFYLCASSYRGEAKNIQYFGAGTRLSVL.

This clone has only one observation. The V and J genes are TRBV5-4 and TRBJ1-5; D possibly corresponds to TRBD1 (5 bases). V was shortened by 2 bases and J by 3 bases, with 21 bases between the two germline ends. Germline V gives CDR1 SGHNT, CDR2 YYREEE (reference sequence). There are 18 residues in the CDR3. The CDR3 bases are TGTGCCAGCAGCTTCAAATCGGCTCGAACAGGCCACAATCAGCCCCAGCATTTT. Its protein product is CASSFKSARTGHNQPQHF.

V and J are TRBV19 and TRBJ2-1, with 9 nucleotides matching TRBD2. After removal of 2 bases from V and 5 bases from J, the junction contained 10 bases not matched to a gene. The CDR3 consists of 17 residues. Germline lookup yields CDR1 LNHDA and CDR2 SQIVND (reference sequence). The CDR3 DNA sequence: TGTGCCAGTAGTATACCCTGGGGGCTAGCGGGGAACAATGAGCAGTTCTTC. Protein: CASSIPWGLAGNNEQFF.

The V and J genes are TRBV2 and TRBJ2-3, with TRBD2 identical over 7 bases. This CDR3 has 14 residues. Germline trimming cut 4 bases from V and 2 bases from J; bases unmatched to any gene: 3. CDR1 and CDR2 from the germline V gene are SNHLY and FYNNEI. CDR3 region: CASSVGTTTDTQYF. The CDR3 bases are TGTGCCAGCAGTGTTGGGACTACCACAGATACGCAGTATTTT.

J is TRBJ1-5 and V is TRBV2; 8 nucleotides line up with TRBD1. Germline V gene sequence: CDR1 SNHLY, CDR2 FYNNEI. CDR3 length: 13 residues. V shed 7 bases, J shed 2 bases, and the junction held 1 base outside the gene matches. The CDR3 loop is CASKGQGNQPQHF. The CDR3 DNA reads as TGTGCCAGCAAGGGACAGGGCAATCAGCCCCAGCATTTT. Full variable domain (remainder filled in from reference TRBV2 and TRBJ1-5): EPEVTQTPSHQVTQMGQEVILRCVPISNHLYFYWYRQILGQKVEFLVSFYNNEISEKSEIFDDQFSVERPDGSNFTLKIRSTKLEDSAMYFCASKGQGNQPQHFGDGTRLSIL.